This T cell receptor (beta chain) was observed in a study of shared clonotypes between healthy human individuals. Germline V gives CDR1 SGDLS, CDR2 YYNGEE. The V and J ends lost 3 bases and 2 bases respectively, with 8 bases between them. This CDR3 has 14 residues. The method was immunoSEQ multiplex PCR; TCRdb's version includes in-frame clones alone and lacks a portion of them. Found here are around 980,000 clones, around 82% of them singletons; the top ten hold 0.5% to 0.65%. Sequencing used memory CD4+ T cells from PBMCs. Described subset: CD45RA-negative fraction. This receptor was identified in a man aged 18 to 29 in good health. Some clones in this sample may be carry-over from other donors' samples. This rearrangement joins TRBV9 to TRBJ2-2; D might be TRBD2 (6 bases). This CDR3 reads CASSAGLNTGELFF. The DNA of the CDR3 is TGTGCCAGCAGCGCGGGACTTAACACCGGGGAGCTGTTTTTT.